This T cell receptor beta chain stems from a study of T cells in Graves' hyperthyroidism and ophthalmopathy. Template material for amplifying TCR beta CDR3 regions consisted of RNA transcripts. HTBI primers drove first-round RT-PCR of the TCR CDR3. MiXCR was run by TCRdb on the multiplex PCR reads, yielding one entry per CDR3 protein. The sample includes under 400,000 distinct CDR3 sequences, approximately 25% of them seen just once. General observations from the study: The model made its ophthalmopathy prediction, and onset followed a median approximately 7 months later.

Calling Graves' hyperthyroidism stable meant ophthalmopathy did not progress within 18 months. Used for diagnoses were clinical symptoms, serum thyroxine and TRAb, thyroid ultrasound and orbital computed tomography. About this clonotype: Its matching antigen is unknown.

The CDR3 is 13 residues long. The germline V gene has CDR1 KGHDR and CDR2 SFDVKD. V gave up 11 bases and J gave up 0 bases, with 9 bases separating them. The clonotype originates from a man aged 50 to 59 with Graves' hyperthyroidism. This chain uses TRBV24-1 with TRBJ2-2; perhaps TRBD2 as D (5 bases). The sample was blood. CDR3 sequence: CAIGMPNTGELFF. Written as DNA, the CDR3 is TGTGCCATCGGGATGCCGAACACCGGGGAGCTGTTTTTT.